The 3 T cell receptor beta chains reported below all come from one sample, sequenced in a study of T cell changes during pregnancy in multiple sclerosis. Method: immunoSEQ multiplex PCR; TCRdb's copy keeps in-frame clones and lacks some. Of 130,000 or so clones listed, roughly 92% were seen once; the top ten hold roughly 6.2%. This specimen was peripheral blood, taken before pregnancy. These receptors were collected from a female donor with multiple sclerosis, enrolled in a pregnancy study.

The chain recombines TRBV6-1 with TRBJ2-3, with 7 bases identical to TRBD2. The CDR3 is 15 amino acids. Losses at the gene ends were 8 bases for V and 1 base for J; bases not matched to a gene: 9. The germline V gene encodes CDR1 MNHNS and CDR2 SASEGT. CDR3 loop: CASWGGEKGTDTQYF. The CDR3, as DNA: TGTGCCAGCTGGGGGGGGGAGAAAGGCACAGATACGCAGTATTTT.

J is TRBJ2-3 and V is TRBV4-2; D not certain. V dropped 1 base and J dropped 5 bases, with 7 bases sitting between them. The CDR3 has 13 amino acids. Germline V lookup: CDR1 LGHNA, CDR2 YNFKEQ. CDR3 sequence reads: CASSQARIDTQYF. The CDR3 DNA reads TGTGCCAGCAGCCAAGCCCGTATAGATACGCAGTATTTT.

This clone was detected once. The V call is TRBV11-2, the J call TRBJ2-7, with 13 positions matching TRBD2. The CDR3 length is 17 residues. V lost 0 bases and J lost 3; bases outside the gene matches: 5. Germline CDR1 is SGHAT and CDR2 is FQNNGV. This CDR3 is CASSLEGGLAGFYEQYF. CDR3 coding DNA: TGTGCCAGCAGCTTAGAGGGGGGACTAGCGGGGTTCTACGAGCAGTACTTC.